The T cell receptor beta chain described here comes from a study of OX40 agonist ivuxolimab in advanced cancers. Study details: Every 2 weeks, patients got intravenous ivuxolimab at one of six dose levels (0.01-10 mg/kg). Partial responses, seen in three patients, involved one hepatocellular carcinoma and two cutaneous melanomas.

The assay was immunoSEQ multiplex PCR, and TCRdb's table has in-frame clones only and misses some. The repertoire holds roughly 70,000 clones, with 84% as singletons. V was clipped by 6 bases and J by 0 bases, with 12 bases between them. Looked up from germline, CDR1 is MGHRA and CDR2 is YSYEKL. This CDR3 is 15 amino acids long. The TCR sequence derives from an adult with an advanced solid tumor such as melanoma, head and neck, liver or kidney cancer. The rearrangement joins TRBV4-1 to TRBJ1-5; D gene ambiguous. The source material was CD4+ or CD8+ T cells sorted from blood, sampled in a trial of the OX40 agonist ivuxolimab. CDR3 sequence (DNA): TGCGCCAGCAGACAGACATGGAGTAGCAATCAGCCCCAGCATTTT. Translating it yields CASRQTWSSNQPQHF.